The 30 T cell receptor beta chains listed next were all sequenced from one sample in a study of T-cell reconstitution after alpha-beta-depleted transplantation in children. Unique molecular identifiers tagged the TCRbeta library. From the PCR reads, TCRdb called clonotypes with MiXCR, one entry per CDR3 protein. Among over 25,000 distinct CDR3 sequences, over 15% were seen once, and the ten largest hold approximately 40%. This material consisted of PBMCs, mostly from graft donor cells, taken 60 days after TCRalphabeta/CD19-depleted stem cell transplant. These receptors all come from a male patient under 10 years old who had a stem cell transplant for acute lymphoblastic leukemia, so the T cells may come from the graft donor.

V usage is TRBV20-1 and J usage is TRBJ1-1; D call uncertain. Germline V gene data show CDR1 as DFQATT and CDR2 as SNEGSKA (reference sequence). Trimming took 3 bases from V and 1 from J, leaving 3 bases between them. The CDR3 has 11 amino acids. DNA of the CDR3: TGCAGTGCTAGTAAGAACACTGAAGCTTTCTTT. Protein product: CSASKNTEAFF.

This chain links TRBV6-1 with TRBJ1-2, with D perhaps TRBD1 (6 bases). Germline V lookup: CDR1 MNHNS, CDR2 SASEGT. The V end lost 7 bases, the J end lost 8 bases, and 20 bases lay between the germline ends. The length of the CDR3 is 14 residues. The CDR3 DNA reads as TGTGCCAGCACCCACGCTGGGGGCGCGAGGGGCTACACCTTC. This sequence encodes CASTHAGGARGYTF.

V usage is TRBV5-6 and J usage is TRBJ2-3, with 11 positions matching TRBD1. The V and J ends lost 3 bases and 4 bases, in that order; junction bases with no gene match: 7. The CDR3 sequence is 16 residues long. Germline values: CDR1 SGHDT, CDR2 YYEEEE. The CDR3 here is CASSSPVDRGPDTQYF. CDR3 coding DNA: TGTGCCAGCAGCTCCCCCGTGGACAGGGGGCCAGATACGCAGTATTTT.

J is TRBJ2-4 and V is TRBV27; D is undetermined. The CDR3 has 14 residues. Germline assignment: CDR1 MNHEY and CDR2 SMNVEV (reference sequence). V was shortened by 0 bases and J by 6 bases, with 9 bases between the two germline ends. The CDR3 protein is CASSLSPGVNIQYF. The CDR3, as DNA: TGTGCCAGCAGTTTATCCCCAGGAGTAAACATTCAGTACTTC.

This chain connects TRBV28 to TRBJ1-4; D might be TRBD1 (5 bases). Trimming took 3 bases from V and 5 from J, leaving 13 bases between them. The germline V gene encodes CDR1 MDHEN and CDR2 SYDVKM. The CDR3 has 15 residues. The CDR3 DNA follows: TGTGCCAGCAGTTTTATCCAGGGCGTGAATGAAAAACTGTTTTTT. The encoded protein is CASSFIQGVNEKLFF.

A few counts support this clonotype. The chain has TRBV11-2 and TRBJ2-2, with 9 bases that match TRBD2. Germline trimming cut 4 bases from V and 7 bases from J; bases unmatched to any gene: 10. The length of the CDR3 is 16 residues. The V gene's germline CDR1 is SGHAT and CDR2 FQNNGV. CDR3 amino acids: CASSYTLAGAVGELFF. CDR3 coding DNA: TGTGCCAGCAGCTATACCTTAGCGGGAGCGGTCGGGGAGCTGTTTTTT. Full variable domain (remainder filled in from reference TRBV11-2 and TRBJ2-2): EAGVAQSPRYKIIEKRQSVAFWCNPISGHATLYWYQQILGQGPKLLIQFQNNGVVDDSQLPKDRFSAERLKGVDSTLKIQPAKLEDSAVYLCASSYTLAGAVGELFFGEGSRLTVL.

In its sample, this clonotype was seen a few times. The chain carries TRBV7-8 and TRBJ1-5; D remains unclear. There are 15 residues in the CDR3. The germline V and J ends were trimmed by 5 bases and 3 bases, with 14 bases remaining between them. CDR1 is SGHVS, CDR2 FQNEAQ, per germline. Here the CDR3 DNA reads TGTGCCAGCAGCCCCAGACTCCCCGACAATCAGCCCCAGCATTTT. This codes for CASSPRLPDNQPQHF.

This clonotype was seen once. The chain joins TRBV27 to TRBJ1-1; D gene uncertain. The CDR3 is made up of 13 amino acids. Trimming left V 4 bases short and J 3 bases short, with 9 bases between. Germline CDR1 is MNHEY and CDR2 is SMNVEV (reference sequence). CDR3 sequence (DNA): TGTGCCAGCAGTTATAAGGAGGACACTGAAGCTTTCTTT. It encodes CASSYKEDTEAFF.

This clonotype appeared many times. The chain has TRBV7-2 and TRBJ2-3, with 8 positions matching TRBD1. This CDR3 is built from 15 residues. The ends lost 5 bases at V and 4 bases at J; junction bases unmatched: 8. Germline V lookup: CDR1 SGHTA, CDR2 FQGNSA. CDR3 in DNA: TGTGCCAGCAGCCCCCGGTACAGGGGGTCAGATACGCAGTATTTT. It encodes CASSPRYRGSDTQYF.

This clonotype was observed a few times. The J gene is TRBJ2-7, the V gene TRBV4-1, with D perhaps given as TRBD1 or TRBD2 (5 bases each). Germline V gene lookup returns CDR1 MGHRA and CDR2 YSYEKL. This CDR3 is built from 17 residues. With 3 bases removed from V and 0 bases from J, the gap between germline ends came to 18 bases. This chain's CDR3 is CASSQGTYGPHSYEQYF. CDR3 nucleotides: TGCGCCAGCAGCCAGGGGACCTATGGGCCACACTCCTACGAGCAGTACTTC.

This clonotype was detected many times. The chain employs TRBV4-3 and TRBJ2-3; TRBD1 matches 8 bases. Germline lookup yields CDR1 LGHNA and CDR2 YSLEER. The CDR3 spans 16 residues. The ends lost 1 base at V and 8 bases at J; junction bases unmatched: 11. Here the CDR3 reads CASSQAGQGRWGTQYF. The CDR3 nucleotides are TGCGCCAGCAGCCAAGCTGGACAGGGTAGATGGGGTACGCAGTATTTT.

This clonotype was seen at least ten times. The CDR3 region is CAISPQGEPYEQYF. The CDR3 DNA reads as TGTGCCATCAGCCCGCAGGGAGAGCCTTACGAGCAGTACTTC. This sequence joins TRBV10-3 and TRBJ2-7; D tentatively reads TRBD1 or TRBD2 (5 bases each). Trimming left V 6 bases short and J 4 bases short, with 16 bases between. The V gene's germline CDR1 is ENHRY and CDR2 SYGVKD. The CDR3 is 14 amino acids.

This clonotype was picked up a small number of times. J is TRBJ2-3 and V is TRBV25-1, with no clear D. Trimming took off 7 bases at V and 4 bases at J, with 6 bases between the two ends. There are 11 residues in the CDR3. Germline lookup yields CDR1 MGHDK and CDR2 SYGVNS. This chain's CDR3 is CASNNADTQYF. CDR3 sequence (DNA): TGTGCCAGCAATAATGCAGATACGCAGTATTTT.

At least ten counts were recorded for this clonotype. CDR3 bases: TGCAGTGCTAAGAGATCCGAGGGCACAGATACGCAGTATTTT. Translation gives CSAKRSEGTDTQYF. V usage is TRBV20-1 and J usage is TRBJ2-3; D is unresolved. V gave up 4 bases and J gave up 1 base, with 12 bases separating them. The CDR3 consists of 14 residues. Germline CDR1 is DFQATT and CDR2 is SNEGSKA (reference sequence).

This clonotype was counted at least ten times. This rearrangement joins TRBV6-5 to TRBJ1-3, with D possibly TRBD1 on 6 matching bases. This CDR3 has 15 amino acids. The germline V and J ends were trimmed by 0 bases and 0 bases, with 6 bases remaining between them. Germline V lookup: CDR1 MNHEY, CDR2 SVGAGI. The CDR3 reads CASSYSGHSGNTIYF. The CDR3, as DNA: TGTGCCAGCAGTTACTCGGGACACTCTGGAAACACCATATATTTT.

In this sample, this clonotype turned up a few times. V gene TRBV10-1 combines with J gene TRBJ2-7; TRBD1 matches at 9 bases. Germline trimming cut 4 bases from V and 1 base from J; bases unmatched to any gene: 5. The CDR3 is 15 amino acids. CDR1 and CDR2 from the germline V gene are WNHNN and SYGVQD (reference sequence). In nucleotides, the CDR3 is TGCGCCAGCAGTGGGATGGACAGGGGATCCTACGAGCAGTACTTC. The encoded protein is CASSGMDRGSYEQYF.

This chain joins TRBV29-1 and TRBJ1-3, with D hard to call. The germline gives CDR1 SQVTM, CDR2 ANQGSEA. The CDR3 has 15 amino acids. V lost 5 bases, J lost 0 bases, and 14 bases lay in between. CDR3 sequence: CSVSGPEASGNTIYF. CDR3 coding DNA: TGCAGCGTTTCGGGTCCTGAGGCCTCTGGAAACACCATATATTTT.

This clonotype was seen only a few times. This chain uses TRBV20-1 with TRBJ2-7; D perhaps matches TRBD1 (7 bases). Trimming left V 3 bases short and J 3 bases short, with 15 bases between. This CDR3 comprises 14 residues. From germline, CDR1 is DFQATT and CDR2 SNEGSKA (reference sequence). CDR3 DNA sequence: TGCAGTGCTAGTAGACAGGGAGGTAACTACGAGCAGTACTTC. This codes for CSASRQGGNYEQYF.

In its sample, this clonotype was seen many times. The V call is TRBV16, the J call TRBJ2-2, with D unclear. The germline CDR1 and CDR2 sequences are KGHSY and FQNENV. The CDR3 length is 14 residues. The V end lost 8 bases, the J end lost 1 base, and 11 bases lay between the germline ends. CDR3 loop: CASRGSVNTGELFF. CDR3 nucleotide sequence: TGTGCCAGCCGCGGCTCGGTGAACACCGGGGAGCTGTTTTTT.

Ten or more counts support this clonotype. Written as DNA, the CDR3 is TGCAGTGCTTTCAGCGGGGGCCCCGGAACGCAGTTCTTC. Amino acid sequence: CSAFSGGPGTQFF. This sequence joins TRBV20-1 and TRBJ2-1; 8 nucleotides align to TRBD2. Germline V gene data show CDR1 as DFQATT and CDR2 as SNEGSKA (reference sequence). This CDR3 is built from 13 residues. V dropped 5 bases and J dropped 12; count of bases not matched to a gene: 12.

The CDR3 region is CASSLTGGATEAFF. The CDR3 region has the DNA TGTGCCAGCAGCTTGACAGGGGGCGCCACTGAAGCTTTCTTT. J is TRBJ1-1 and V is TRBV7-9, with 10 nucleotides matching TRBD1. Trimming took 3 bases from V and 4 from J; bases not matched to a gene: 2. The CDR3 is made up of 14 amino acids. Germline CDR1 reads SEHNR; CDR2 reads FQNEAQ (reference sequence).

This clonotype was picked up many times. CDR3 sequence reads: CASTKGGQRYYEQYF. CDR3 nucleotides: TGTGCCAGCACTAAGGGAGGACAGCGTTACTACGAGCAGTACTTC. This chain uses TRBV12-3 or TRBV12-4 with TRBJ2-7; D possibly matches TRBD1 or TRBD2 (6 bases each). The CDR3 is 15 amino acids. Trimming removed 7 bases from V and 3 bases from J, with 19 bases in between.

This clonotype was detected only a few times. V gene TRBV5-1 combines with J gene TRBJ2-1; TRBD2 agrees at 15 bases. The V gene's germline CDR1 is SGHRS and CDR2 YFSETQ. V was pared by 4 bases and J by 4 bases, with 3 bases of the junction left unmatched. The CDR3 covers 16 residues. CDR3 sequence reads: CASSPGLAGGYNEQFF. In DNA, the CDR3 is TGCGCCAGCAGCCCGGGACTAGCGGGGGGATACAATGAGCAGTTCTTC.

The chain employs TRBV7-2 and TRBJ2-7, with D tentatively TRBD2 (6 bases). CDR1 and CDR2 (germline): SGHTA, FQGNSA. The CDR3 length is 15 residues. Trimming removed 1 base from V and 0 bases from J, with 10 bases in between. The CDR3 DNA reads TGTGCCAGCAGCTTAGTTACGGGAGACTCCTACGAGCAGTACTTC. Translating it yields CASSLVTGDSYEQYF. Based on the CDR3 plus reference TRBV7-2 and TRBJ2-7, the full variable domain is GAGVSQSPSNKVTEKGKDVELRCDPISGHTALYWYRQSLGQGLEFLIYFQGNSAPDKSGLPSDRFSAERTGGSVSTLTIQRTQQEDSAVYLCASSLVTGDSYEQYFGPGTRLTVT.

This clonotype was counted only a few times. V gene TRBV27 combines with J gene TRBJ2-3; 8 bases are a match to TRBD2. The CDR3 totals 16 residues. Trimming took 5 bases from V and 2 from J; bases not matched to a gene: 9. CDR1 is MNHEY, CDR2 SMNVEV, per germline (reference sequence). CDR3 loop: CASSPPAGRATDTQYF. DNA for the CDR3: TGTGCCAGCAGTCCCCCTGCCGGGAGGGCCACAGATACGCAGTATTTT.

Here the CDR3 reads CASSFVRDQETQYF. CDR3 bases: TGTGCCAGCAGTTTCGTTAGGGACCAAGAGACCCAGTACTTC. J is TRBJ2-5 and V is TRBV12-3 or TRBV12-4; unclear D gene. Between the trimmed V and J ends, which lost 3 bases and 0 bases, there was a span of 8 bases. The CDR3 covers 14 residues.

The sample holds many counts of this clonotype. J is TRBJ1-5 and V is TRBV11-1; no firm D call. This CDR3 has 13 amino acids. CDR1 and CDR2 from the germline V gene are SGHAT and FQDESV (reference sequence). V gave up 2 bases and J gave up 5 bases, with 7 bases separating them. In nucleotides, the CDR3 is TGTGCCAGCAGCTTAACCGGGGATCAGCCCCAGCATTTT. This codes for CASSLTGDQPQHF.

The chain has TRBV7-9 and TRBJ2-1; 9 bases align to TRBD2. The CDR3 consists of 18 residues. V was clipped by 3 bases and J by 7 bases; unmatched bases: 16. CDR1 and CDR2 (germline): SEHNR, FQNEAQ (reference sequence). The CDR3 loop is CASSFRIGGGGGGNEQFF. The CDR3 DNA reads as TGTGCCAGCAGCTTCAGAATTGGCGGGGGGGGCGGTGGGAATGAGCAGTTCTTC. Using reference TRBV7-9 and TRBJ2-1 for the parts outside the CDR3, the full variable domain is DTGVSQNPRHKITKRGQNVTFRCDPISEHNRLYWYRQTLGQGPEFLTYFQNEAQLEKSRLLSDRFSAERPKGSFSTLEIQRTEQGDSAMYLCASSFRIGGGGGGNEQFFGPGTRLTVL.

This clonotype turned up a few times. The chain joins TRBV20-1 to TRBJ1-1, with D unresolved. V lost 6 bases and J 3 bases, leaving 14 bases between the germline ends. The CDR3 totals 13 residues. CDR1 DFQATT and CDR2 SNEGSKA come from the germline V gene (reference sequence). The CDR3 DNA reads as TGCAGTGCGGCGAGAACACCCTACACTGAAGCTTTCTTT. Protein: CSAARTPYTEAFF.

This clonotype was recorded a few times. The CDR3 sequence: CSVVPAGGQETQYF. CDR3 coding DNA: TGCAGCGTTGTGCCGGCAGGGGGGCAAGAGACCCAGTACTTC. The chain uses TRBV29-1 and TRBJ2-5; tentatively, D is TRBD1 (7 bases). Germline-derived CDR1 and CDR2 are SQVTM and ANQGSEA. V was cut by 4 bases and J by 2 bases, with 14 bases left in between. The length of the CDR3 is 14 residues.